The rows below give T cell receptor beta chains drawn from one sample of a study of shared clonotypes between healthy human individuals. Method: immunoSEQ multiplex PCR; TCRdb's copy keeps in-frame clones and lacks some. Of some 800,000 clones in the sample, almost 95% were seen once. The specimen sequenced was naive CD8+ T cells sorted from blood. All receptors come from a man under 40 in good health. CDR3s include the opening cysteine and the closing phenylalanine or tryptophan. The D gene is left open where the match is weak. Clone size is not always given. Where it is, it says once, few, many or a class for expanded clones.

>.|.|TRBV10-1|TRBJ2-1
TGCGCCAGCAGTTTAGAGTATAGTGAGCAGTTCTTC
CASSLEYSEQFF
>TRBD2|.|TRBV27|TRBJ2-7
TGTGCCAGCAGTTTTTCTGGACTAGCCGCTTCCTACGAGCAGTACTTC
CASSFSGLAASYEQYF
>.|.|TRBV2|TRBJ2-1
TGTGCCAGCAGTGAATTTGGTAACGACCCTAAGATCTTC
CASSEFGNDPKIF
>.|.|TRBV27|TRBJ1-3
TGTGCCAGCAGTCCCACCCTGAGACGGAGCTCTGGAAACACCATATATTTT
CASSPTLRRSSGNTIYF
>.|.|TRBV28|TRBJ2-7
TGTGCCAGCAGTCCTTCCGGTTCAGGGCACTATGGGGGGTACTTC
CASSPSGSGHYGGYF
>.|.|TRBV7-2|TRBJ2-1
TGTGCCAGCAGCTTACCTTTGAGGGGGAATGAGCAGTTCTTC
CASSLPLRGNEQFF
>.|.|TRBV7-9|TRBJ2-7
TGTGCCAGCAGCTTGGACAACTACGAGCAGTACTTC
CASSLDNYEQYF
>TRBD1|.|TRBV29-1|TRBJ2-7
TGCAGCGTGGAGGGGGACAGGGGATCCTACGAGCAGTACTTC
CSVEGDRGSYEQYF
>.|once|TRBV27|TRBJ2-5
TGTGCCAGCAGCGTTAGGGGTGACAAGGAGACCCAGTACTTC
CASSVRGDKETQYF
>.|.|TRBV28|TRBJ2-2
TGTGCCAGCAGTTTTCTGCGGCGGGCCACCGGGGAGCTGTTTTTT
CASSFLRRATGELFF
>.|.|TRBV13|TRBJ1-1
TGTGCCAGCAGCGTCCAGGGTACTGAAGCTTTCTTT
CASSVQGTEAFF
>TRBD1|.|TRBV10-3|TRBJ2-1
TGTGCCATCAGTGCTACGGGACAGTCCTACAATGAGCAGTTCTTC
CAISATGQSYNEQFF
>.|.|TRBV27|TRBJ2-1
TGTGCCAGCAGCCCAAACTGGGCGTTTGGACTCAATGAGCAGTTCTTC
CASSPNWAFGLNEQFF
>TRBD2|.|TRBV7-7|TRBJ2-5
TGTGCTAGCAGCGTTAGCGGGGCGGCGGGAGAGACCCAGTACTTC
CASSVSGAAGETQYF
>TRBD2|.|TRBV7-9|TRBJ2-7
TGTGCCAGCAGCCCGACGGGGGGAGCTGGGTACGAGCAGTACTTC
CASSPTGGAGYEQYF
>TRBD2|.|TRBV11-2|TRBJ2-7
TGTGCCAGCAGCTCGAGCGGGGGCTCCTACGAGCAGTACTTC
CASSSSGGSYEQYF
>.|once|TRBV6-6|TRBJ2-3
TGTGCCAGCAGCCAACGGGGCAGGGGTACAGATACGCAGTATTTT
CASSQRGRGTDTQYF
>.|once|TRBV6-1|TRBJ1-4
TGTGCCAGCAGTGAAGACAGGTTTTCTAATGAAAAACTGTTTTTT
CASSEDRFSNEKLFF
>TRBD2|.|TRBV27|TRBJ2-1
TGTGCCAGCAGTTTAGCTAGCGGGGCCTTCTACAATGAGCAGTTCTTC
CASSLASGAFYNEQFF
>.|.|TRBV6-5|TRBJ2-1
TGTGCCAGCAGCTCCGGTGGCTCCCACAATGAGCAGTTCTTC
CASSSGGSHNEQFF
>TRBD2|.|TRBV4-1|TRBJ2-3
TGCGCCAGCAGCCAAGCTCCGGGACTAGCGGCAGATACGCAGTATTTT
CASSQAPGLAADTQYF
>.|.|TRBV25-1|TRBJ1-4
TGTGCCAGCAGTGACCCACTGACACCAGTTAATGAAAAACTGTTTTTT
CASSDPLTPVNEKLFF
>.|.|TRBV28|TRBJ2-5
TGTGCCACAAGGACACCCCAGGGGGAGACCCAGTACTTC
CATRTPQGETQYF
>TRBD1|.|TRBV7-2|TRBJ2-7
TGTGCCAGCAGCTTCGGACAGGGGGTATACGAGCAGTACTTC
CASSFGQGVYEQYF
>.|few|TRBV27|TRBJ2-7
TGTGCCAGCAGGGGAAGGGACCTAGGCGAGCAGTACTTC
CASRGRDLGEQYF
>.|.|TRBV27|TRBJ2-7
TGTGCCAGCAGTTTAAACGGACTCTACGAGCAGTACTTC
CASSLNGLYEQYF
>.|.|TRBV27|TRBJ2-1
TGTGCCAGCAATTCTGGAGGTGCGAATGAGCAGTTCTTC
CASNSGGANEQFF
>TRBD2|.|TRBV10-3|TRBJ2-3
TGTGCCATCAGTGAGTCGGTCGGAGCGGGAGACCCAGATACGCAGTATTTT
CAISESVGAGDPDTQYF
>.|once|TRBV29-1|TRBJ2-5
TGCAGCGTTGACTTGGCGCTAGAAGAGACCCAGTACTTC
CSVDLALEETQYF
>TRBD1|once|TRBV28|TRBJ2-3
TGTGCCAGCAGGGACAGGGGTTACACAGATACGCAGTATTTT
CASRDRGYTDTQYF
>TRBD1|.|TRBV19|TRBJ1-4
TGTGCCAGTAGTGCCTGGGGACAGCTTAATGAAAAACTGTTTTTT
CASSAWGQLNEKLFF
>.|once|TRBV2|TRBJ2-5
TGTGCCAGCAGTGAAGCAGGGACAAGGGGGAAAGGGGAGACCCAGTACTTC
CASSEAGTRGKGETQYF
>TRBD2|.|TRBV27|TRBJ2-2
TGTGCCAGCAGTTTTCGAACTAGCGGGAGAGGCGGGGAGCTGTTTTTT
CASSFRTSGRGGELFF
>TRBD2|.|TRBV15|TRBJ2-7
TGTGCCACCAGCAGAACAACTAGCGGAGCCTACGAGCAGTACTTC
CATSRTTSGAYEQYF
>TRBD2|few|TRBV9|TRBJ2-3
TGTGCCAGCAGCGACCAACCTACTAGCGGGAGAGCCTACTACTTT
CASSDQPTSGRAYYF
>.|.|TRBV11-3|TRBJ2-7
TGTGCCAGCAGCCCAAGAGAGGGACATTCTTTATGGGAGCAGTACTTC
CASSPREGHSLWEQYF
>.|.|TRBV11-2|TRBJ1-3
TGTGCCAGCAGCGCGCGGACAGAGGGCCCAAGAAACACCATATATTTT
CASSARTEGPRNTIYF
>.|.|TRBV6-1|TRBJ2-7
TGTGCCAGCAGTGAGGTTGAGGGGAGAGGCGAGCAGTACTTC
CASSEVEGRGEQYF
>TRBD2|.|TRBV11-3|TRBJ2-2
TGTGCCAGCAGCTCCCTAGCGGGAGGCACCGGGGAGCTGTTTTTT
CASSSLAGGTGELFF
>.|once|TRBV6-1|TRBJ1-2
TGTGCCAGCAGGGGGGGGCAACCAGCAAGCTATGGCTACACCTTC
CASRGGQPASYGYTF
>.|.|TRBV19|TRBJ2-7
TGTGCCAGTAGTTTCAGTCAAAGCTACGAGCAGTACTTC
CASSFSQSYEQYF
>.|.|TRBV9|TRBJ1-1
TGTGCCAGCAGCGGCCGGGGAAACACTGAAGCTTTCTTT
CASSGRGNTEAFF
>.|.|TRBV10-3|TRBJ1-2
TGTGCCATCAGTGAGAACAGCAGGGAAGTAGATGGCTACACCTTC
CAISENSREVDGYTF
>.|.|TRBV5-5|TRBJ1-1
TGTGCCAGCAGCAGACGACAGAGAATGAACACTGAAGCTTTCTTT
CASSRRQRMNTEAFF
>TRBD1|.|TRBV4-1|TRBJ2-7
TGCGCCAGCAGCCAAGATCCAGCCAGGGGGTACGAGCAGTACTTC
CASSQDPARGYEQYF
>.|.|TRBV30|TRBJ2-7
TGTGCCTGGAGTGTAACCTCCCCTGGGTCCGAGCAGTACTTC
CAWSVTSPGSEQYF
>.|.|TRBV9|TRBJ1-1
TGTGCCAGCAGCCCCGGGACGGGGAACACTGAAGCTTTCTTT
CASSPGTGNTEAFF
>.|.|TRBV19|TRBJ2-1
TGTGCCAGTACCCCGAGTGGGGGTAGCTCCTACAATGAGCAGTTCTTC
CASTPSGGSSYNEQFF
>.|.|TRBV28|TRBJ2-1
TGTGCCAGCAGTAACCCGTACAATGAGCAGTTCTTC
CASSNPYNEQFF
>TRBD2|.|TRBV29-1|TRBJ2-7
TGCAGCGTCCTTGATGCGGGAGGGTCCTACGAGCAGTACTTC
CSVLDAGGSYEQYF
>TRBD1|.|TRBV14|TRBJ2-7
TGTGCCAGCAGAGCGACCGGGACAGGGGTGTACGAGCAGTACTTC
CASRATGTGVYEQYF
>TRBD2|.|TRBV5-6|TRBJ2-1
TGTGCCAGCAGCTTGATACTAGCGGGAGATATCCATGAGCAGTTCTTC
CASSLILAGDIHEQFF
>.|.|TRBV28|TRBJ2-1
TGTGCCAGCCTTCCCGCGACAGGCACCAATGAGCAGTTCTTC
CASLPATGTNEQFF
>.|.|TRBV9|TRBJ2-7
TGTGCCAGCAGCGTAGGAGACGAGCAGTACTTC
CASSVGDEQYF